These 5 T cell receptor beta chains share one sample of origin, sequenced in a study of T cell repertoires in cytomegalovirus infection. Each CDR3 protein gets one entry after TCRdb re-called the reads with MiXCR. The table lists under 150,000 distinct CDR3 sequences, around 30% of them singletons, with about 40% in the top ten. What these receptors recognize is not known. Sequencing was performed on CD8+ T cells from cultured PBMCs, taken from culture after CMV antigen stimulation. The receptors shown here come from a human donor in good health (CMV status not recorded). Some clones in this sample may be carry-over from other donors' samples.

This rearrangement joins TRBV7-2 to TRBJ1-5, with TRBD1 identical over 7 bases. V lost 1 base and J lost 0; bases outside the gene matches: 15. The V gene's germline CDR1 is SGHTA and CDR2 FQGNSA. The CDR3 consists of 20 residues. DNA of the CDR3: TGTGCCAGCAGCTTAGAAATCTGGACAGGAGGATCCTATAGCAATCAGCCCCAGCATTTT. This sequence encodes CASSLEIWTGGSYSNQPQHF.

V and J are TRBV27 and TRBJ2-7; no clear D. V was shortened by 6 bases and J by 6 bases, with 18 bases between the two germline ends. Germline lookup yields CDR1 MNHEY and CDR2 SMNVEV (reference sequence). This CDR3 has 14 residues. The CDR3 sequence is CASSLQLLGSEQYF. CDR3 bases: TGTGCCAGCAGCCTCCAGCTCCTCGGTTCCGAGCAGTACTTC.

This clonotype was recorded only once. The chain combines TRBV2 with TRBJ1-6, with a tentative D call TRBD1 (5 bases). Germline CDR1 SNHLY, CDR2 FYNNEI. The CDR3 runs to 15 residues. Trimming pared 2 bases from V and 9 bases from J, leaving 14 bases between. CDR3 in DNA: TGTGCCAGCAGTGAATCGGGGGTAGAAAGTTCACCCCTCCACTTT. It codes for CASSESGVESSPLHF.

The rearrangement links TRBV6-1 to TRBJ1-5, with a weak D call TRBD1 (6 bases). The CDR3 extends over 14 amino acids. V was clipped by 4 bases and J by 5 bases, with 12 bases between them. Germline lookup yields CDR1 MNHNS and CDR2 SASEGT. Written as DNA, the CDR3 is TGTGCCAGCAGTGTACAGGGTTTCGATCAGCCCCAGCATTTT. It specifies CASSVQGFDQPQHF.

This chain links TRBV3-1 with TRBJ1-3; D unclear. The germline V gene has CDR1 LGHDT and CDR2 YNNKEL (reference sequence). V was shortened by 4 bases and J by 0 bases, with 10 bases between the two germline ends. CDR3 length: 15 amino acids. CDR3 bases: TGTGCCAGCAGCCGCGCAGGCACCTCTGGAAACACCATATATTTT. This encodes CASSRAGTSGNTIYF.